This TCR beta chain was captured by sequencing in a study of T-cell reconstitution after alpha-beta-depleted transplantation in children. This clonotype was observed many times. The antigen is undetermined. Researchers prepared the TCRbeta library using unique molecular identifiers, the study reports. TCRdb reprocessed the PCR reads with MiXCR, giving one entry per CDR3 protein. There are about 200,000 distinct CDR3 sequences in the sample; roughly 6.3% occur only once, and 4.5% lies in the top ten. Findings and limits, study-wide: Some patients' high day-60 TCRbeta diversity was traced to surviving recipient T cells and thymic progenitors. Several hundred rapidly expanded clones from non-depleted graft cells reportedly supplied alpha-beta T cells about two months post-transplant. A year post-transplant, T-cell counts and diversity derived mostly from newly produced T cells.

The source is a girl under three years old with combined immunodeficiency, due to receive a stem cell transplant. Source: PBMCs, taken before TCRalphabeta/CD19-depleted stem cell transplant.

The CDR3 loop reads CASSHSLADTDTQYF. In DNA, the CDR3 is TGCGCCAGCAGCCATTCACTAGCGGACACAGATACGCAGTATTTT. The chain combines TRBV4-1 with TRBJ2-3; 8 positions match TRBD2. The CDR3 covers 15 residues. J lost 2 bases, V lost 3 bases, and 4 bases had no gene match. Looked up from germline, CDR1 is MGHRA and CDR2 is YSYEKL.